What follows is one T cell receptor beta chain and its context. Its specificity is unknown. The study ran its PCR with 60 Vbeta and 13 Jbeta primers. The repertoire was sequenced with immunoSEQ multiplex PCR; TCRdb's copy has only in-frame clones and lacks some. The data show approximately 210,000 clones, roughly four fifths seen once. V shed 3 bases, J shed 8 bases, and the junction held 9 bases outside the gene matches. Germline V CDR1 and CDR2: MDHEN, SYDVKM. The CDR3 totals 14 residues. The data were taken from a study of cytomegalovirus exposure and HLA in healthy donors. Findings and caveats of the study: A later analysis associated 16,951 TCR beta sequences with HLA alleles at a 0.05 false discovery rate. Indistinguishable V segments such as TRBV6-2 and TRBV6-3 were excluded. The majority of CMV-associated TCR beta chains were reported as apparently HLA-restricted in a later analysis. Presence/absence analyses took donor sequencing depth as roughly uniform.

The chain joins TRBV28 to TRBJ1-2; the match to TRBD1 covers 7 bases. The specimen sequenced was PBMCs. The clonotype originates from a woman in her forties or fifties in good health and CMV-seropositive. The CDR3 coding sequence is TGTGCCAGCAGTTTGACAGGGTTTTTTAAGGGCTACACCTTC. It codes for CASSLTGFFKGYTF.